A selection of T cell receptor beta chains follows, all from one sample in a study of neoadjuvant nivolumab and ipilimumab in lung cancer. TCRdb's table, derived via immunoSEQ multiplex PCR, lists solely in-frame clones and lacks some. The repertoire holds tens of thousands of clones, with around 88% as singletons. Source: blood, taken before neoadjuvant nivolumab, alone or with ipilimumab. These receptors came from an adult with non-small cell lung cancer. Some clones in this sample may be carry-over from other donors' samples. The CDR3 runs from the conserved cysteine through the conserved F or W. The order of the fields is CDR3 DNA, CDR3 protein, J gene, clone size, V gene, D gene. D genes are given only for firm matches. Rows may omit the clone size; those that give it use once, few, many or a size class.

CDR3nt: TGTGCCAGCAGTTCACGCCTAGCGGGAGTCTACGAGCAGTACTTC; CDR3aa: CASSSRLAGVYEQYF; j_gene: TRBJ2-7; abundance: -; v_gene: TRBV6-5; d_gene: TRBD2
CDR3nt: TGTGCCAGCAGCCCTACTAGCGGATTATACAATGAGCAGTTCTTC; CDR3aa: CASSPTSGLYNEQFF; j_gene: TRBJ2-1; abundance: -; v_gene: TRBV7-3; d_gene: TRBD2
CDR3nt: TGTGCCAGCAAACGGGGGAGGGGGTACAGCACTGAAGCTTTCTTT; CDR3aa: CASKRGRGYSTEAFF; j_gene: TRBJ1-1; abundance: -; v_gene: TRBV27; d_gene: -
CDR3nt: TGTGCCAGCAGCCCCCCGGGTGAGCAGTTCTTC; CDR3aa: CASSPPGEQFF; j_gene: TRBJ2-1; abundance: -; v_gene: TRBV7-2; d_gene: -
CDR3nt: TGTGCCAGCAGCGATCCGACAGGGGCAATGAACACTGAAGCTTTCTTT; CDR3aa: CASSDPTGAMNTEAFF; j_gene: TRBJ1-1; abundance: -; v_gene: TRBV7-9; d_gene: TRBD1
CDR3nt: TGTGCCATCAGCAGACAGGGGGTGCTAGATACGCAGTATTTT; CDR3aa: CAISRQGVLDTQYF; j_gene: TRBJ2-3; abundance: -; v_gene: TRBV10-3; d_gene: TRBD1
CDR3nt: TGCGCCAGCAGCTCCGGGATGTCGAGCTCCTACGAGCAGTACTTC; CDR3aa: CASSSGMSSSYEQYF; j_gene: TRBJ2-7; abundance: -; v_gene: TRBV5-1; d_gene: -
CDR3nt: TGCGCCAGCAGCTTGCAGGGACTAGCGGAAGAGACCCAGTACTTC; CDR3aa: CASSLQGLAEETQYF; j_gene: TRBJ2-5; abundance: -; v_gene: TRBV5-1; d_gene: TRBD2
CDR3nt: TGTGCCAGCAGCAGGACAGGGGCCCGGGAGACCCAGTACTTC; CDR3aa: CASSRTGARETQYF; j_gene: TRBJ2-5; abundance: -; v_gene: TRBV27; d_gene: TRBD1
CDR3nt: TGTGCCAGCAGCTTGGCCCAAGGTAATGAGCAGTTCTTC; CDR3aa: CASSLAQGNEQFF; j_gene: TRBJ2-1; abundance: -; v_gene: TRBV5-4; d_gene: -
CDR3nt: TGTGCCAGCAGCACGGGGGGCCCCGCCCCAAACTATGGCTACACCTTC; CDR3aa: CASSTGGPAPNYGYTF; j_gene: TRBJ1-2; abundance: -; v_gene: TRBV11-2; d_gene: -
CDR3nt: TGTGCCAGCAGCGTAGAGGCGGGAGTCCTAGATACGCAGTATTTT; CDR3aa: CASSVEAGVLDTQYF; j_gene: TRBJ2-3; abundance: -; v_gene: TRBV9; d_gene: TRBD2
CDR3nt: TGCGCCAGCAGCTGGGGGACTACTCAAGAGACCCAGTACTTC; CDR3aa: CASSWGTTQETQYF; j_gene: TRBJ2-5; abundance: -; v_gene: TRBV5-1; d_gene: TRBD2
CDR3nt: TGTGCCACCAGCAGAGATAGTATGGGCTATGGCTACACCTTC; CDR3aa: CATSRDSMGYGYTF; j_gene: TRBJ1-2; abundance: once; v_gene: TRBV15; d_gene: -
CDR3nt: TGTGCCAGCAGCCCTAGAGGGAAGACTAGCTGGCAAGAGACCCAGTACTTC; CDR3aa: CASSPRGKTSWQETQYF; j_gene: TRBJ2-5; abundance: once; v_gene: TRBV5-6; d_gene: TRBD2
CDR3nt: TGTGCCAGCAGCGCAGAGGTGCCCTACGAGCAGTACTTC; CDR3aa: CASSAEVPYEQYF; j_gene: TRBJ2-7; abundance: -; v_gene: TRBV5-6; d_gene: -
CDR3nt: TGTGCCAGCACTATAGGGGGATCTGAAGCTTTCTTT; CDR3aa: CASTIGGSEAFF; j_gene: TRBJ1-1; abundance: -; v_gene: TRBV6-5; d_gene: -
CDR3nt: TGTGCCAGCAGTTATAAGCGCCCGAACACCGGGGAGCTGTTTTTT; CDR3aa: CASSYKRPNTGELFF; j_gene: TRBJ2-2; abundance: -; v_gene: TRBV6-5; d_gene: -
CDR3nt: TGCGCCAGCAGCCCGGGACAGGGGGCAAATACGCAGTATTTT; CDR3aa: CASSPGQGANTQYF; j_gene: TRBJ2-3; abundance: -; v_gene: TRBV5-1; d_gene: TRBD1
CDR3nt: TGTGCCTGGAGTGTTGGATTCCGGGGCTCGAACACTGAAGCTTTCTTT; CDR3aa: CAWSVGFRGSNTEAFF; j_gene: TRBJ1-1; abundance: -; v_gene: TRBV30; d_gene: -
CDR3nt: TGTGCCACCAACAGGGGGCAAGGAGAGACCCAGTACTTC; CDR3aa: CATNRGQGETQYF; j_gene: TRBJ2-5; abundance: -; v_gene: TRBV27; d_gene: TRBD1
CDR3nt: TGTGCTAGCAGCTTAAGGGGGTTCACAGATACGCAGTATTTT; CDR3aa: CASSLRGFTDTQYF; j_gene: TRBJ2-3; abundance: -; v_gene: TRBV7-7; d_gene: -
CDR3nt: TGTGCCAGCAGCTTAGATCAGACTAAGCAGCAGCAGTACTTC; CDR3aa: CASSLDQTKQQQYF; j_gene: TRBJ2-7; abundance: -; v_gene: TRBV11-2; d_gene: -